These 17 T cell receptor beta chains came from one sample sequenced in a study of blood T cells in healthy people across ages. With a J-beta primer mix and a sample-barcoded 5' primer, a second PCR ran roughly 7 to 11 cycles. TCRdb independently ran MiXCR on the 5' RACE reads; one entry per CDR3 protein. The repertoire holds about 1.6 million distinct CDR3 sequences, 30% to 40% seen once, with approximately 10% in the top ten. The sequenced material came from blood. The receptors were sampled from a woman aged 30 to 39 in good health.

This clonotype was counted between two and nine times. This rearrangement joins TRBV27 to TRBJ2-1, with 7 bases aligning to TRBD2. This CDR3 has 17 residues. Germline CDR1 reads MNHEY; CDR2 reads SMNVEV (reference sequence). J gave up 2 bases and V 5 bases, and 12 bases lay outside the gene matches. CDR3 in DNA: TGTGCCAGCAGTATACCGGGACCAGCGGGACCCTACAATGAGCAGTTCTTC. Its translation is CASSIPGPAGPYNEQFF.

The CDR3 protein is CASSLHGQGKAEAFF. In DNA, the CDR3 is TGCGCCAGCAGCCTCCACGGACAGGGGAAGGCTGAAGCTTTCTTT. The chain couples TRBV4-1 to TRBJ1-1, with 9 nucleotides matching TRBD1. Germline lookup yields CDR1 MGHRA and CDR2 YSYEKL. The junction had 9 bases not matched to a gene; V was cut back by 4 bases and J by 6 bases. CDR3 length: 15 residues.

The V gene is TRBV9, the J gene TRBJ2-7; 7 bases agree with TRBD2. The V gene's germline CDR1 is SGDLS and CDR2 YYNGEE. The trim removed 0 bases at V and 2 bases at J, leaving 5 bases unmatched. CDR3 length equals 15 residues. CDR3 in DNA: TGTGCCAGCAGCGTAGACAGCGGGGAAGCCTACGAGCAGTACTTC. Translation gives CASSVDSGEAYEQYF.

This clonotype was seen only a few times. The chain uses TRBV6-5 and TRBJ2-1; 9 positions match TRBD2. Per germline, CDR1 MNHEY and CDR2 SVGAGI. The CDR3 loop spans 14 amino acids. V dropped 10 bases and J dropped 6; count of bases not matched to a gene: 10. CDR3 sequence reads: CATALAGNFNEQFF. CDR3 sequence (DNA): TGTGCCACCGCACTAGCGGGCAACTTCAATGAGCAGTTCTTC.

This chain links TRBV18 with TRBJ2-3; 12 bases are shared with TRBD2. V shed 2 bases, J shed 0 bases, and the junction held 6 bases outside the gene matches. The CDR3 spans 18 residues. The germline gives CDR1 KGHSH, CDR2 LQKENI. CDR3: CASSPGKGLAGSTDTQYF. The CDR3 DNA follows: TGTGCCAGCTCACCAGGAAAGGGACTAGCGGGTAGCACAGATACGCAGTATTTT.

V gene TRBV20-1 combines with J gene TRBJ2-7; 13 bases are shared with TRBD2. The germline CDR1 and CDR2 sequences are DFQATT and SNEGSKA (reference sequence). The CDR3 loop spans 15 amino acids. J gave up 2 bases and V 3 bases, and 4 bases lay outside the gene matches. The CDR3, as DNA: TGCAGTGCTAGGGCACTAGCGGGGGGGCCCTACGAGCAGTACTTC. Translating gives CSARALAGGPYEQYF.

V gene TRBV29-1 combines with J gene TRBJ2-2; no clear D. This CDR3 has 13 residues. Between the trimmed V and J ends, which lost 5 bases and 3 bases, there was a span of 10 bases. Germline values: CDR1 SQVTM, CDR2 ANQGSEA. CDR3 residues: CSVRAPDTGELFF. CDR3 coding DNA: TGCAGCGTTAGAGCTCCGGACACCGGGGAGCTGTTTTTT.

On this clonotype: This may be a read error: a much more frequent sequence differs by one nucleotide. CDR3 amino acids: CSARDAGDYSYNEQYF. The CDR3 region has the DNA TGCAGTGCTAGAGATGCGGGGGACTACTCCTACAATGAGCAGTACTTC. V gene TRBV20-1 combines with J gene TRBJ2-5; 7 nucleotides line up with TRBD2. This CDR3 spans 16 amino acids. V lost 0 bases, J lost 11 bases, and 18 bases stayed unmatched. Germline CDR1 reads DFQATT; CDR2 reads SNEGSKA (reference sequence).

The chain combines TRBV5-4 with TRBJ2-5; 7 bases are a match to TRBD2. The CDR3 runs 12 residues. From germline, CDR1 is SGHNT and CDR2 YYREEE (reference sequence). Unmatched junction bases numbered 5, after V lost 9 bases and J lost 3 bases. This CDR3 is CATGAGEETQYF. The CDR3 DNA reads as TGTGCCACCGGGGCGGGAGAAGAGACCCAGTACTTC. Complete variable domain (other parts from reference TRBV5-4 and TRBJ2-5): ETGVTQSPTHLIKTRGQQVTLRCSSQSGHNTVSWYQQALGQGPQFIFQYYREEENGRGNFPPRFSGLQFPNYSSELNVNALELDDSALYLCATGAGEETQYFGPGTRLLVL.

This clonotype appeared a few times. The CDR3 loop reads CASSPLAGGLRETQYF. CDR3 DNA: TGTGCCAGCAGCCCGTTAGCGGGGGGGCTTCGGGAGACCCAGTACTTC. The rearrangement links TRBV7-3 to TRBJ2-5; 11 bases are shared with TRBD2. This CDR3 has 16 residues. Germline trimming cut 5 bases from V and 5 bases from J; bases unmatched to any gene: 10. Germline V lookup: CDR1 SGHTA, CDR2 FQGTGA.

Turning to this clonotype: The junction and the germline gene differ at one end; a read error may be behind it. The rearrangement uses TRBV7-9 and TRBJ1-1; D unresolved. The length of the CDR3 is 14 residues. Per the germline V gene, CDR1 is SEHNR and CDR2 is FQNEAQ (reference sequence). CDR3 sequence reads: CASGPNTGNTGAFF. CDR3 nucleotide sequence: TGTGCCAGCGGCCCGAACACCGGTAACACTGGAGCTTTCTTT. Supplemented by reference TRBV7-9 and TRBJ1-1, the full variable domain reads DTGVSQNPRHKITKRGQNVTFRCDPISEHNRLYWYRQTLGQGPEFLTYFQNEAQLEKSRLLSDRFSAERPKGSFSTLEIQRTEQGDSAMYLCASGPNTGNTGAFFGQGTRLTVV.

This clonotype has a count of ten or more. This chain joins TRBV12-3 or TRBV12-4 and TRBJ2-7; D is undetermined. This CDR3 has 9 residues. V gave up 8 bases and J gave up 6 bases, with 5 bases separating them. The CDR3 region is CASGIEQYF. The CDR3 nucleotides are TGTGCCAGCGGGATCGAGCAGTACTTC.

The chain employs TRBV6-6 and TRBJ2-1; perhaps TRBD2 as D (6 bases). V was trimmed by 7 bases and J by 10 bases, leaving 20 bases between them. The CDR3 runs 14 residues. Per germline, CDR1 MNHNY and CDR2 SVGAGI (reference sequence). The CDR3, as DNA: TGTGCCAGCATAAGTCACTTCCTAAGCGGGGAGCAGTTCTTC. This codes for CASISHFLSGEQFF.

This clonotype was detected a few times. CDR3 sequence: CSARGRLSLVETQYF. The CDR3 DNA follows: TGCAGTGCTAGAGGGCGGCTGTCACTAGTAGAGACCCAGTACTTC. The chain combines TRBV20-1 with TRBJ2-5; TRBD2 is a possible D gene (5 bases). V lost 1 base and J 4 bases, leaving 16 bases between the germline ends. The CDR3 has 15 residues. In germline, CDR1 is DFQATT, CDR2 SNEGSKA (reference sequence).

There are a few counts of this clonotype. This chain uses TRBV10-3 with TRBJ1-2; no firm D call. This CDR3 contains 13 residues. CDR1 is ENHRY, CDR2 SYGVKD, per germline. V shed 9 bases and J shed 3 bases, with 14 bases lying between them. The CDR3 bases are TGTGCCATGGCCGAGCAGACTTACTATGGCTACACCTTC. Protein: CAMAEQTYYGYTF.

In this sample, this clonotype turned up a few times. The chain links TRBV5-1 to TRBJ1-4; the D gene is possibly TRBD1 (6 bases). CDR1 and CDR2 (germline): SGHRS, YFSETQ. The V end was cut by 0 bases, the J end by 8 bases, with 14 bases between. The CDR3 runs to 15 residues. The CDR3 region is CASSLAPGVGEKLFF. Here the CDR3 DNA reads TGCGCCAGCAGCTTGGCTCCAGGGGTAGGAGAAAAACTGTTTTTT.

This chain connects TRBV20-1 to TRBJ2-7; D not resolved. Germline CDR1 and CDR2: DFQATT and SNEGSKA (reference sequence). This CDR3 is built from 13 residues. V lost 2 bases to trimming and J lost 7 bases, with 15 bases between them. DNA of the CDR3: TGCAGTGCTAGATGGCAGGACCCTCGGGAGCAGTACTTC. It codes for CSARWQDPREQYF.